The 18 T cell receptor beta chains below all came from one sample that was sequenced in a study of technical replicates of blood from several donors. Clones were read by immunoSEQ multiplex PCR, and TCRdb kept only the in-frame ones, dropping some. This sample has some 89,000 clones, with roughly 94% found just once. The sample comprised T cells isolated from PBMCs. Every receptor here comes from a human donor in good health.

The chain carries TRBV4-2 and TRBJ2-5; 10 bases agree with TRBD2. The CDR3 extends over 19 amino acids. The trim removed 3 bases at V and 4 bases at J, leaving 17 bases unmatched. Germline CDR1 is LGHNA and CDR2 is YNFKEQ. The CDR3, as DNA: TGTGCCAGCAGCCAGGGATCTTCGGGGCTAGCGGGAGTGGGAGAGACCCAGTACTTC. The encoded protein is CASSQGSSGLAGVGETQYF.

The chain combines TRBV5-6 with TRBJ2-7, with D unclear. The CDR3 sequence is 13 residues long. The V end lost 3 bases, the J end lost 0 bases, and 7 bases lay between the germline ends. Germline V gives CDR1 SGHDT, CDR2 YYEEEE. Here the CDR3 DNA reads TGTGCCAGCAGCTGGGCGTTCTCCTACGAGCAGTACTTC. Its protein product is CASSWAFSYEQYF.

The rearrangement links TRBV25-1 to TRBJ2-7, with D possibly matching TRBD1 (6 bases). Germline values: CDR1 MGHDK, CDR2 SYGVNS. The length of the CDR3 is 16 residues. Trimming removed 5 bases from V and 2 bases from J, with 19 bases in between. CDR3 residues: CASSSPGTQPTYEQYF. CDR3 DNA sequence: TGTGCCAGCAGTTCACCCGGGACACAACCCACCTACGAGCAGTACTTC.

As DNA, the CDR3 is TGTGCCAGCAGTTACTCAGCCGCGGGAGGTCCGTTCTTC. This translates into CASSYSAAGGPFF. The rearrangement joins TRBV6-5 to TRBJ2-1; 8 bases are shared with TRBD2. CDR1 is MNHEY, CDR2 SVGAGI, per germline. The CDR3 has 13 residues. V trimming: 0 bases; J trimming: 15 bases; junction bases outside the gene matches: 7.

This chain connects TRBV20-1 to TRBJ2-7; maybe TRBD1 (5 bases). There are 11 residues in the CDR3. CDR1 is DFQATT and CDR2 is SNEGSKA in the germline V gene (reference sequence). Deletions cut 5 bases from V and 5 bases from J, with 10 bases between. The CDR3 DNA sequence: TGCAGTGCTGACTCCAGGGACGAGCAGTACTTC. It translates to CSADSRDEQYF.

This rearrangement joins TRBV5-3 to TRBJ2-7; the match to TRBD1 covers 8 bases. TRBV5-3 is an ORF for which the function is uncertain. V dropped 4 bases and J dropped 3; count of bases not matched to a gene: 6. This CDR3 comprises 14 residues. In DNA form, the CDR3 reads TGTGCCAGAAGCACTCCGGGACAGGACTACGAGCAGTACTTC. Protein sequence: CARSTPGQDYEQYF.

The chain joins TRBV2 to TRBJ2-4; D perhaps matches TRBD2 (5 bases). V lost 10 bases and J lost 3, with 13 bases in between. Germline CDR1 SNHLY, CDR2 FYNNEI. The CDR3 is 13 residues long. CDR3 DNA: TGTGCCACCATGCTAGCTGACAAAAACATTCAGTACTTC. It yields the protein CATMLADKNIQYF.

This clone appeared a single time. This chain joins TRBV28 and TRBJ1-1; D is ambiguous. The CDR3 is 14 residues long. Germline V gene sequence: CDR1 MDHEN, CDR2 SYDVKM. The V and J ends lost 2 bases and 0 bases respectively, with 7 bases between them. The CDR3 is CASSLPSVNTEAFF. DNA of the CDR3: TGTGCCAGCAGTTTACCCAGCGTGAACACTGAAGCTTTCTTT.

V is TRBV6-5 and J is TRBJ2-1, with 7 bases aligning to TRBD1. The CDR3 has 13 amino acids. Trimming took 5 bases from V and 9 from J; bases not matched to a gene: 7. Germline CDR1 and CDR2: MNHEY and SVGAGI. CDR3 sequence: CASSGDSDIEQFF. DNA of the CDR3: TGTGCCAGCAGTGGGGACAGCGATATTGAGCAGTTCTTC.

The chain carries TRBV13 and TRBJ2-7, with D possibly matching TRBD1 (6 bases). The germline V gene encodes CDR1 PRHDT and CDR2 FYEKMQ (reference sequence). The CDR3 runs to 16 residues. Trimming cost V 0 bases and J 1 base, with 13 bases left between them. In DNA, the CDR3 is TGTGCCAGCAGCTTAGGGTGGGACATACTATCCTACGAGCAGTACTTC. Amino acid sequence: CASSLGWDILSYEQYF.

The rearrangement uses TRBV30 and TRBJ2-3, with 8 nucleotides matching TRBD2. Germline loops: CDR1 GTSNPN, CDR2 SVGIG (reference sequence). This CDR3 comprises 13 residues. Unmatched junction bases numbered 3, after V lost 4 bases and J lost 3 bases. CDR3 in DNA: TGTGCCTGGACAGCGGGAGCTACAGATACGCAGTATTTT. This gives the protein CAWTAGATDTQYF.

The chain uses TRBV18 and TRBJ2-3; a weak D match, TRBD2 (5 bases). Germline V gene lookup returns CDR1 KGHSH and CDR2 LQKENI. With 0 bases removed from V and 2 bases from J, the gap between germline ends came to 9 bases. The CDR3 runs 15 residues. In DNA form, the CDR3 reads TGTGCCAGCTCACCACCACTAGGAGACACAGATACGCAGTATTTT. It translates to CASSPPLGDTDTQYF.

The chain carries TRBV7-9 and TRBJ2-5, with TRBD1 identical over 9 bases. The germline CDR1 and CDR2 sequences are SEHNR and FQNEAQ (reference sequence). With V trimmed by 5 bases and J by 4 bases, 5 bases remained unmatched. The length of the CDR3 is 14 residues. The CDR3 sequence is CASSEGQGRETQYF. The CDR3 bases are TGTGCCAGCAGCGAGGGACAGGGTAGAGAGACCCAGTACTTC.

This chain links TRBV4-1 with TRBJ1-1, with 7 nucleotides matching TRBD1. Losses at the gene ends were 3 bases for V and 2 bases for J; bases not matched to a gene: 6. In germline, CDR1 is MGHRA, CDR2 YSYEKL. The CDR3 is 15 amino acids. In DNA, the CDR3 is TGCGCCAGCAGCCACGGGACAGCCCCTAACACTGAAGCTTTCTTT. Its protein is CASSHGTAPNTEAFF.

The genes are TRBV29-1 and TRBJ2-7; 8 nucleotides agree with TRBD1. Germline V CDR1 and CDR2: SQVTM, ANQGSEA. With 7 bases clipped from V and 3 bases from J, the junction kept 14 bases outside the gene matches. CDR3 size: 15 residues. The CDR3 loop is CSAGGNRGFNYEQYF. As DNA, the CDR3 is TGCAGCGCCGGGGGAAACAGGGGGTTTAACTACGAGCAGTACTTC.

The genes are TRBV29-1 and TRBJ2-1; the match to TRBD2 covers 14 bases. J lost 4 bases, V lost 6 bases, and 11 bases had no gene match. In germline, CDR1 is SQVTM, CDR2 ANQGSEA. There are 17 residues in the CDR3. CDR3 loop: CSVAGTSGRGVYNEQFF. The DNA for the CDR3 is TGCAGCGTCGCCGGGACTAGCGGGAGAGGGGTATACAATGAGCAGTTCTTC.

CDR3 region: CASSWQGESYEQYF. The DNA of the CDR3 is TGCGCCAGCAGCTGGCAGGGGGAATCCTACGAGCAGTACTTC. The rearrangement links TRBV5-1 to TRBJ2-7; 7 nucleotides match TRBD1. Germline V gives CDR1 SGHRS, CDR2 YFSETQ. This CDR3 spans 14 amino acids. V lost 3 bases to trimming and J lost 1 base; unmatched junction nucleotides: 4.

This clone was observed a few times. This chain uses TRBV2 with TRBJ1-1; weak D call: TRBD1 (5 bases). This CDR3 comprises 14 residues. The ends were cut back, 8 bases at V and 5 bases at J, with 18 bases in the middle. Per the germline V gene, CDR1 is SNHLY and CDR2 is FYNNEI. The CDR3 DNA sequence: TGTGCCAGCGGTCCCCCGGGCAGGGTTACTGAAGCTTTCTTT. Residues: CASGPPGRVTEAFF.